This paragraph reports one T cell receptor (beta chain). No antigen is known for it. Researchers report immunoSEQ v3.0 was run at survey level. Here immunoSEQ multiplex PCR was the method, and the copy in TCRdb shows in-frame clones only, minus some. The sample holds 15,000 to 25,000 clones, roughly 90% seen once. This entry comes from a study of long-term antiretroviral therapy in people with HIV. Study context: Specimens dating back about a decade before the 2015 immediate-ART recommendation are the oldest included.

The CDR3 extends over 15 amino acids. In germline, CDR1 is SGHVS, CDR2 FQNEAQ. V was clipped by 0 bases and J by 5 bases; unmatched bases: 4. Points from the study as a whole: Within the repertoire, clones expanded before ART were dominant at all time points.

The receptor was isolated from a man aged 18 to 35 with HIV. This chain joins TRBV7-8 and TRBJ1-2; TRBD1 matches at 9 bases. The specimen was unsorted PBMCs, collected 2.1 years after starting antiretroviral therapy. Here the CDR3 reads CASSLASGQGYGYTF. The CDR3 nucleotides are TGTGCCAGCAGCTTAGCGTCGGGACAGGGATATGGCTACACCTTC. Full variable domain (outside the CDR3, taken from reference TRBV7-8 and TRBJ1-2): GAGVSQSPRYKVAKRGQDVALRCDPISGHVSLFWYQQALGQGPEFLTYFQNEAQLDKSGLPSDRFFAERPEGSVSTLKIQRTQQEDSAVYLCASSLASGQGYGYTFGSGTRLTVV.